The subject of this entry is one TCR beta chain. No cognate antigen has been identified for it. Base qualities are not provided; no much larger clone lies one nucleotide away. Genomic DNA was isolated from the sorted cells so that the TCRbeta CDR3 region could be sequenced. The immunoSEQ Assay was used to sequence the TCRbeta CDR3 regions. Sourced from immuneACCESS, this table was stored by TCRdb with only in-frame sequences that have V and J called. A share of the clones is absent; for the studies checked, an unresolved V gene accounts for under half, and the remainder has no known explanation. The sample contains tens of thousands of clones, about 94% of them found a single time. 0.9% to 1.2% of the sample is in the top ten clones. Patients with a history of autoimmune disease or receiving systemic immunosuppression were excluded from the trial. Peripheral blood for TCR sequencing was collected from all dose cohorts at baseline, on cycle 4 day 1, and on cycle 7 day 1. Samples were obtained from an open-label, multicenter, first-in-human phase I dose-escalation trial of ivuxolimab. The trial enrolled adults with locally advanced or metastatic head and neck squamous cell, hepatocellular, melanoma or renal cell carcinoma. Before TCR sequencing, CD4+ T cells and CD8+ T cells from peripheral blood were sorted into separate populations.

The data stem from a study of OX40 agonist ivuxolimab in advanced cancers. Notes on the research overall: Ivuxolimab was an agonistic, fully human IgG2 monoclonal antibody directed against OX40 (CD134), a costimulatory receptor. Intravenous ivuxolimab was administered to patients every 2 weeks at six dose levels: 0.01, 0.1, 0.3, 1.5, 3 and 10 mg/kg. Of the approximately 50 dose-escalation patients, hepatocellular carcinoma was present in around 20, melanoma in about 15, renal cell carcinoma in 9 and head and neck cancer in 9. The dose-escalation cohort was roughly 80% male with a mean age of about 65 years, ranging from roughly 20 to 80. Prior anti-PD-1, anti-PD-L1 or anti-CTLA-4 therapy was permitted, and 35% to 40% of dose-escalation patients had received checkpoint inhibitors. Partial responses were achieved by three dose-escalation patients, of whom one had hepatocellular carcinoma and two had cutaneous melanoma. Peripheral TCRbeta sequencing aimed to test whether ivuxolimab altered TCR sequence diversity and caused clonal T-cell expansion. The monotherapy dose-escalation portion (N ≈ 52 patients) of the phase I ivuxolimab trial is reported in the paper.

The investigation overall reported the following: After ivuxolimab, expanded clones were on average more numerous among CD8+ T cells than among CD4+ T cells. At doses of 0.1 to 3.0 mg/kg, clonal expansion of both CD4+ and CD8+ T cells in blood was seen between baseline and week 6. Low levels of normalized T-cell clonal expansion were also seen in some nonresponding patients. In partial responders in the 0.1-3.0 mg/kg groups, normalized peripheral clonal expansion was found to be among the lowest, especially among CD8+ T cells. Antigen specificity was not determined for the clonally expanded peripheral T cells.

The clonotype was recovered from an adult with an advanced solid tumor such as melanoma, head and neck, liver or kidney cancer. The sequenced sample was CD4+ or CD8+ T cells sorted from blood, obtained in a trial of the OX40 agonist ivuxolimab.

The CDR3 region has the sequence CASLGAGTASYEQYF. The nucleotides read TGTGCCAGCCTGGGGGCCGGGACAGCCTCCTACGAGCAGTACTTC. The chain employs TRBV6-5 and TRBJ2-7; TRBD1 matches 7 bases in the middle. From V the trimming removes 8 bases and from J it removes 0 bases, while the gene matches leave 10 bases of the junction unaccounted for. In the germline V gene, CDR1 corresponds to MNHEY and CDR2 to SVGAGI. The CDR3 runs 15 residues from the cysteine to the phenylalanine. Left in the record is the CDR3 DNA by itself, 45 bases read in frame from the first base.